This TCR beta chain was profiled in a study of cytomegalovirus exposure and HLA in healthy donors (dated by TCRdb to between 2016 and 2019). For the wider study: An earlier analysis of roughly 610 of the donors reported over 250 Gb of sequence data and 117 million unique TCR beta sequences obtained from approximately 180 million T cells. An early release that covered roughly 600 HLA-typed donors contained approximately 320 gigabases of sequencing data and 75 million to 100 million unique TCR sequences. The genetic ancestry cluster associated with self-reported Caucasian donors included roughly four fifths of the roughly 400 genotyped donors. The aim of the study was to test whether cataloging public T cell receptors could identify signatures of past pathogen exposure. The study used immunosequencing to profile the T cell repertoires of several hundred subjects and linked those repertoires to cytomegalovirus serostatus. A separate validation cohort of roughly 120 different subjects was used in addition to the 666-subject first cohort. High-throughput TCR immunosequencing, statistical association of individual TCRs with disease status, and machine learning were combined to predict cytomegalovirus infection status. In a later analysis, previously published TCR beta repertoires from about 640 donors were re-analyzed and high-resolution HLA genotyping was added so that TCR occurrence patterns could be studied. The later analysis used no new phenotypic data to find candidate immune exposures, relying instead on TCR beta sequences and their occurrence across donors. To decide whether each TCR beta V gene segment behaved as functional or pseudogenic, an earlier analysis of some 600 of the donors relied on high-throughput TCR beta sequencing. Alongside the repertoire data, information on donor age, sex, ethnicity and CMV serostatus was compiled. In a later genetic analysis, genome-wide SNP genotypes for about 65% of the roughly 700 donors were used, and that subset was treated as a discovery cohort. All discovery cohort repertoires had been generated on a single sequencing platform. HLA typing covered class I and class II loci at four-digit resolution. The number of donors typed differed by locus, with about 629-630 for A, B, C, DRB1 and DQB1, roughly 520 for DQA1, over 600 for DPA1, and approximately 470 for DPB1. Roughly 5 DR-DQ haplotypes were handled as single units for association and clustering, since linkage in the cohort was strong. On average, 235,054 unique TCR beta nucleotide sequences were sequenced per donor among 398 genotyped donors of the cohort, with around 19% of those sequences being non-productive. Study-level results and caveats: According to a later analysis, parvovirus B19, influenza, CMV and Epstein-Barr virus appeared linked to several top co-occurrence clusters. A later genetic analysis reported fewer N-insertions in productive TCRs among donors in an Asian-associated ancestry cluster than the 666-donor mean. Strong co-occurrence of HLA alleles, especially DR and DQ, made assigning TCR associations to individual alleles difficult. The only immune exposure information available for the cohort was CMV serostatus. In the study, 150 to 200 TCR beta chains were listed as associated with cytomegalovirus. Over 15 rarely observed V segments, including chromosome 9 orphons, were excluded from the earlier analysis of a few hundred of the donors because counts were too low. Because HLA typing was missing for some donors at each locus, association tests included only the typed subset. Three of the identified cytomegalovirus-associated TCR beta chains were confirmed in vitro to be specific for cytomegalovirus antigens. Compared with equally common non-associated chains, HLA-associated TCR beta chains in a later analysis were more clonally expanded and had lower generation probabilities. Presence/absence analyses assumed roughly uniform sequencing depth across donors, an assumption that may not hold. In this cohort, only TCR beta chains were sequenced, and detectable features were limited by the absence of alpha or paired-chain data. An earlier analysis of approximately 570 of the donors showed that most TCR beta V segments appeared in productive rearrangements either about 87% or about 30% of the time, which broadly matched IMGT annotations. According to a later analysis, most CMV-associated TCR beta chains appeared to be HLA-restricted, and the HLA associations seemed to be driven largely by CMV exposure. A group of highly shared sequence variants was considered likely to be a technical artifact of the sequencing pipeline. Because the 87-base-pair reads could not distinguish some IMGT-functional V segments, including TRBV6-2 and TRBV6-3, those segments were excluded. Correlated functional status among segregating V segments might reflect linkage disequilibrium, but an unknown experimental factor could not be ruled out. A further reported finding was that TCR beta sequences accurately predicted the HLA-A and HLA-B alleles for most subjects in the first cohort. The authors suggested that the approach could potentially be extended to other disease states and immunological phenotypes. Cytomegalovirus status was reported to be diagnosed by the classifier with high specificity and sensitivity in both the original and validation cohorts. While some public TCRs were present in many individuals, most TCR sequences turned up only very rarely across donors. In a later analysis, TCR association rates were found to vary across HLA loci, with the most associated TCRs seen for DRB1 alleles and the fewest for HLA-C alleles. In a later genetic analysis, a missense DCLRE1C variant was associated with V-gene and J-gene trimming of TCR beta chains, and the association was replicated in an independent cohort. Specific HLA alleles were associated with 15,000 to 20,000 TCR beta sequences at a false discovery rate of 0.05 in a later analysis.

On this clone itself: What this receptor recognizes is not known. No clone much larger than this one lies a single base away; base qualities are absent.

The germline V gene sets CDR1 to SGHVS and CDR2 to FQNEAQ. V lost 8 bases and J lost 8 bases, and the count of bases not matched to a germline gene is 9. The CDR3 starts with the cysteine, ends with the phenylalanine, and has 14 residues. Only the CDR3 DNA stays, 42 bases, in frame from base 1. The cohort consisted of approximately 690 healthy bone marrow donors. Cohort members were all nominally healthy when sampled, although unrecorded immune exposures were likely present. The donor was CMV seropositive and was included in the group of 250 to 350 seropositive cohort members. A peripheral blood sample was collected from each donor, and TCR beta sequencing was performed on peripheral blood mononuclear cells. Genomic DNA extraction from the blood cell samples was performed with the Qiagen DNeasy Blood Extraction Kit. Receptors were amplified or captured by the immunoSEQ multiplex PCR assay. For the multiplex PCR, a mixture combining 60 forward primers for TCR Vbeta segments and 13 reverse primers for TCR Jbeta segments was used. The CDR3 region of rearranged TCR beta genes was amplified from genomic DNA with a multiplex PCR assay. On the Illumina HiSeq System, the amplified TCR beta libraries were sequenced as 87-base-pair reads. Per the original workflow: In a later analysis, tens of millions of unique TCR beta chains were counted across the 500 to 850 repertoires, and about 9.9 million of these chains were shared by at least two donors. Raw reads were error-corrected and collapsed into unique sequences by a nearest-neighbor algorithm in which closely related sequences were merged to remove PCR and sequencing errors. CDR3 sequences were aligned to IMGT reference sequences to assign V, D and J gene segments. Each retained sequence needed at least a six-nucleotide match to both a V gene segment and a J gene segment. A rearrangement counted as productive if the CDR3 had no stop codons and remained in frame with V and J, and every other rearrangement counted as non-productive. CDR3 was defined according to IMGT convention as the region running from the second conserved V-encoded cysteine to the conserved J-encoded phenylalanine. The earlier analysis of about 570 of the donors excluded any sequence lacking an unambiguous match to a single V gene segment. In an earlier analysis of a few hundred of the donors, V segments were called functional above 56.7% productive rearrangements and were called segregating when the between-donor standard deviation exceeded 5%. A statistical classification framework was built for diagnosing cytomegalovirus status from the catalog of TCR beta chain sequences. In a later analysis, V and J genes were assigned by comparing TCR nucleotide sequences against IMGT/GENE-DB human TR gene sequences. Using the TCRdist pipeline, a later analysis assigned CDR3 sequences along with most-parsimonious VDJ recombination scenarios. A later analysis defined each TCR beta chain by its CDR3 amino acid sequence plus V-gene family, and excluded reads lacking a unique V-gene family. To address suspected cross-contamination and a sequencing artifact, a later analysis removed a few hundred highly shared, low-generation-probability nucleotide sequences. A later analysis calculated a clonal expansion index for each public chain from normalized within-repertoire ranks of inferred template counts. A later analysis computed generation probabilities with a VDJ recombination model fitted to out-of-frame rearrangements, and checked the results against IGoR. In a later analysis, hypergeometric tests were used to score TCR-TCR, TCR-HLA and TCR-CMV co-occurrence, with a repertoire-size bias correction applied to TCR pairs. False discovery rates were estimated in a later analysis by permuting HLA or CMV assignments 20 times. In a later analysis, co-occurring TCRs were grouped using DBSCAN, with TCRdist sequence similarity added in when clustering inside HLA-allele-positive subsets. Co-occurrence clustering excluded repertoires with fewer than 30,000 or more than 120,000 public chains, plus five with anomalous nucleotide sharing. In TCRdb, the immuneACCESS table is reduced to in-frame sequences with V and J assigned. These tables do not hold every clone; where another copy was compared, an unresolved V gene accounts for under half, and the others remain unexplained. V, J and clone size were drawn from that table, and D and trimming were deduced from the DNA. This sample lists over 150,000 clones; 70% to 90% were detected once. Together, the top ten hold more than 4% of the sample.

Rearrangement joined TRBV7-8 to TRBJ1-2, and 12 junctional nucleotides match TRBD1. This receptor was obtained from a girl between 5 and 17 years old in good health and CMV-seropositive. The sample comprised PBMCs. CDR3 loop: CASVPGQGAWGYTF. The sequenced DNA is TGTGCCAGCGTTCCGGGACAGGGGGCATGGGGCTACACCTTC.